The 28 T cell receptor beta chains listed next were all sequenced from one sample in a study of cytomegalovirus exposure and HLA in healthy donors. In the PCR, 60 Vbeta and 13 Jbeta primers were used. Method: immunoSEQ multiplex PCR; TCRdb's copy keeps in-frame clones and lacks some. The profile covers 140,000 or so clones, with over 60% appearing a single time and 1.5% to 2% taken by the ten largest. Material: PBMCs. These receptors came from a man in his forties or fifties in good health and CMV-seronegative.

The CDR3, as DNA: TGTGCCAGCAGTCCCGGGACAGCCTCCTCCTACGAGCAGTACTTC. It translates to CASSPGTASSYEQYF. The chain uses TRBV6-5 and TRBJ2-7, with 7 bases fitting TRBD1. Germline CDR1 MNHEY, CDR2 SVGAGI. This CDR3 has 15 amino acids. V lost 5 bases and J lost 0; bases outside the gene matches: 7.

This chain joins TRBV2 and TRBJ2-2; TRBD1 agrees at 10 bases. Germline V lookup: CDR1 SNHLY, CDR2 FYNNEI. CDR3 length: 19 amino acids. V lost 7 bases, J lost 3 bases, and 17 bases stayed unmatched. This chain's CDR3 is CASIPDRGRLVYDTGELFF. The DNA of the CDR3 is TGTGCCAGCATTCCTGACAGGGGGCGCTTGGTGTACGACACCGGGGAGCTGTTTTTT.

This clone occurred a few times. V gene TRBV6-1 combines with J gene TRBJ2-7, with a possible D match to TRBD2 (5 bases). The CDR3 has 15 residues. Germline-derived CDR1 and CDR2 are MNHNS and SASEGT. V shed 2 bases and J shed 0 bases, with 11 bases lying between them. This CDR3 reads CASSESSGPSYEQYF. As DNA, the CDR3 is TGTGCCAGCAGTGAAAGCAGCGGCCCCTCCTACGAGCAGTACTTC.

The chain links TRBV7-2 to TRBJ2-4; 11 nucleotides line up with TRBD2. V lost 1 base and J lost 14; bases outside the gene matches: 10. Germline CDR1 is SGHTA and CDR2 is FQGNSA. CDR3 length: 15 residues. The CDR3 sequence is CASSLVGSGRALEYF. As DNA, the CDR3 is TGTGCCAGCAGCTTAGTGGGTAGCGGGAGGGCCCTCGAGTACTTC.

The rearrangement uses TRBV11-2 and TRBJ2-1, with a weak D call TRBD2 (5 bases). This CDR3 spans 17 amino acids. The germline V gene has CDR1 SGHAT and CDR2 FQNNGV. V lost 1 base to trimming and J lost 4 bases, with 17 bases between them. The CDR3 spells CASSLGTPLDRYNEQFF. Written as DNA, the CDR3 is TGTGCCAGCAGCTTAGGAACCCCACTAGACCGATACAATGAGCAGTTCTTC.

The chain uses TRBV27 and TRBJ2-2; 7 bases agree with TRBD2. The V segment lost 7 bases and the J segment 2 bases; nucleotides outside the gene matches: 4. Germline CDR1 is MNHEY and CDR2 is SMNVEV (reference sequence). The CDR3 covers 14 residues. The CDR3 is CASTLTSNTGELFF. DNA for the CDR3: TGTGCCAGCACCCTGACTAGCAACACCGGGGAGCTGTTTTTT.

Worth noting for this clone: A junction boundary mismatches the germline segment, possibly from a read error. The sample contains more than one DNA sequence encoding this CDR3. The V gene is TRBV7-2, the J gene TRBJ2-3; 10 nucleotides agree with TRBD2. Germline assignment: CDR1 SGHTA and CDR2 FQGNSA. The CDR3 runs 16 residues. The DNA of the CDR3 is TGTGCCAGCAGCACAAGCGGGGGGGCAGGCGCAGATACGCAGTACTTT. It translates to CASSTSGGAGADTQYF.

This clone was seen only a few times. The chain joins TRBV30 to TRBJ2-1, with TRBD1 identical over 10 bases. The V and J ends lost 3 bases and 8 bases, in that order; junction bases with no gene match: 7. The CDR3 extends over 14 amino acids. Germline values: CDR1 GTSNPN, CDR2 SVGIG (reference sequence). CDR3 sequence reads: CAWRAGQGVDEQFF. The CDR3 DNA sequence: TGTGCCTGGAGGGCCGGACAGGGGGTGGATGAGCAGTTCTTC.

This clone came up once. The CDR3 region is CASSSAGGRDEQYF. The CDR3 DNA follows: TGTGCCAGCAGTTCAGCAGGGGGGCGCGACGAGCAGTACTTC. The V gene is TRBV28, the J gene TRBJ2-7; D is perhaps TRBD1 (7 bases). Germline V lookup: CDR1 MDHEN, CDR2 SYDVKM. V gave up 4 bases and J gave up 5 bases, with 15 bases separating them. CDR3 length: 14 residues.

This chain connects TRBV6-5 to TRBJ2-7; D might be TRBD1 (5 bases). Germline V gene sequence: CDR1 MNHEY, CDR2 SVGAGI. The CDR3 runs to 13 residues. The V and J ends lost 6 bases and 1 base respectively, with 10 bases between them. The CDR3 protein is CASRRQTSYEQYF. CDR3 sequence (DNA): TGTGCCAGCAGACGACAGACGTCCTACGAGCAGTACTTC.

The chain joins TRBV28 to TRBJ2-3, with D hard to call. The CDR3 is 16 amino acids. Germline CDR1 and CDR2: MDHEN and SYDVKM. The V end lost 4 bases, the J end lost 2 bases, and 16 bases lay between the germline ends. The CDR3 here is CASSSHASRYTDTQYF. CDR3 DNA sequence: TGTGCCAGCAGTTCGCACGCCTCTCGGTACACAGATACGCAGTATTTT.

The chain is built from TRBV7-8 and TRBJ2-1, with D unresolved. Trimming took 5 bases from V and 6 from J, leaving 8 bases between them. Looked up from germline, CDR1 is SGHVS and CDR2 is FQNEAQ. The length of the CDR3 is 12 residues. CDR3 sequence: CASSVPINEQFF. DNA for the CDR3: TGTGCCAGCAGCGTCCCAATCAATGAGCAGTTCTTC.

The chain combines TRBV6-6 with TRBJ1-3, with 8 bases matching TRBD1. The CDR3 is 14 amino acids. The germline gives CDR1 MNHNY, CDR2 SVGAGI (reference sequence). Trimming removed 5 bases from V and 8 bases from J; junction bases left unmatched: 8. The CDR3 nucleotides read TGTGCCAGCAGTCAGGGACAGGTCGGAGACACCATATATTTT. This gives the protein CASSQGQVGDTIYF.

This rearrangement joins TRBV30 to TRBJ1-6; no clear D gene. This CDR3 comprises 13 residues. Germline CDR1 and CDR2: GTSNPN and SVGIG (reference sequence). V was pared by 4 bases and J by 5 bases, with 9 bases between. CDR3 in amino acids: CAWTSIDNSPLHF. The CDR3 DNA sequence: TGTGCCTGGACCTCTATTGATAATTCACCCCTCCACTTT.

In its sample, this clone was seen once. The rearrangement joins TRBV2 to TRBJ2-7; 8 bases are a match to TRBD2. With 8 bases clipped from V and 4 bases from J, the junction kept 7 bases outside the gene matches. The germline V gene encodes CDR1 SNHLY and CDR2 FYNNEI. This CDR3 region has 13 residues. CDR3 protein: CASEFGGGYEQYF. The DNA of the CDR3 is TGTGCCAGCGAATTCGGCGGGGGGTACGAGCAGTACTTC.

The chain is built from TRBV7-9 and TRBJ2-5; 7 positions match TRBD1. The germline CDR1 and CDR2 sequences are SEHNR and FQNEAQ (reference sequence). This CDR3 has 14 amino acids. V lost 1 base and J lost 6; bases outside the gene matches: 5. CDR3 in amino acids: CASSLVGGAQTQYF. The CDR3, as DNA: TGTGCCAGCAGCTTAGTAGGGGGCGCACAGACCCAGTACTTC.

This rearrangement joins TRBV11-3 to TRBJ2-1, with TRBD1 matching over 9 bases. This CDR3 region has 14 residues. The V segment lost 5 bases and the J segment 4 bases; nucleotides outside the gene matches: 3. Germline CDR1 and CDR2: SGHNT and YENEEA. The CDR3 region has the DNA TGTGCCAGCAGCGGGACAGGGTATTACAATGAGCAGTTCTTC. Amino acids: CASSGTGYYNEQFF.

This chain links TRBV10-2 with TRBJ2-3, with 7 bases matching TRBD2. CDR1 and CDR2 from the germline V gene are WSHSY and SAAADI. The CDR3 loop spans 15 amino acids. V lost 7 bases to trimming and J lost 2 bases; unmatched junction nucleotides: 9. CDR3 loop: CASTGGTSATDTQYF. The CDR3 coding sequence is TGCGCCAGCACGGGTGGTACTAGCGCCACAGATACGCAGTATTTT.

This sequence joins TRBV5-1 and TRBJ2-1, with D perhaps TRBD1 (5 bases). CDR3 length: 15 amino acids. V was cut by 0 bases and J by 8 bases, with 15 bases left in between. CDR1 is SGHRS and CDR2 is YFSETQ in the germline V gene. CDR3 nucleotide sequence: TGCGCCAGCAGCTTGGCCCGGCAGGGCGTCGATGAGCAGTTCTTC. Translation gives CASSLARQGVDEQFF.

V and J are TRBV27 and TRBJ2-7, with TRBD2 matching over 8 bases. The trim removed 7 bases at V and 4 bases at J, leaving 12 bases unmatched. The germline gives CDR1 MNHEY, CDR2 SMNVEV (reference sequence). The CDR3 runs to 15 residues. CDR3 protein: CASKPAGGGGYEQYF. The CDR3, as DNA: TGTGCCAGCAAACCCGCGGGGGGCGGGGGATACGAGCAGTACTTC.

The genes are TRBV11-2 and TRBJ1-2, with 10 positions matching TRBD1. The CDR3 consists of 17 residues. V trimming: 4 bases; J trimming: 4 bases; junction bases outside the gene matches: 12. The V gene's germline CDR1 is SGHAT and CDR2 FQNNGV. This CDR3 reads CASSSPGQGSSFYGYTF. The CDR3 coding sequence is TGTGCCAGCAGCTCCCCGGGACAGGGGTCCTCCTTCTATGGCTACACCTTC.

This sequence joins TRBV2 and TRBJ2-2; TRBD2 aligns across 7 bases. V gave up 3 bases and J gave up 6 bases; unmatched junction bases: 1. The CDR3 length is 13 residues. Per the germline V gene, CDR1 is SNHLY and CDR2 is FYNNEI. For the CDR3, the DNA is TGTGCCAGCAGTGAGGGGAGGGCCGGGGAGCTGTTTTTT. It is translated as CASSEGRAGELFF. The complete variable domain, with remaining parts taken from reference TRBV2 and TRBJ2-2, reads EPEVTQTPSHQVTQMGQEVILRCVPISNHLYFYWYRQILGQKVEFLVSFYNNEISEKSEIFDDQFSVERPDGSNFTLKIRSTKLEDSAMYFCASSEGRAGELFFGEGSRLTVL.

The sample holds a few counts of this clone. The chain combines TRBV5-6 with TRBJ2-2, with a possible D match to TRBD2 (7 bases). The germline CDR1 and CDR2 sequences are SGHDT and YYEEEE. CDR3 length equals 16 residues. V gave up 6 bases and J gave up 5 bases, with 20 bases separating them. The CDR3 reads CASTLAGGALTGELFF. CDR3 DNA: TGTGCCAGCACCCTTGCTGGGGGGGCGTTAACCGGGGAGCTGTTTTTT.

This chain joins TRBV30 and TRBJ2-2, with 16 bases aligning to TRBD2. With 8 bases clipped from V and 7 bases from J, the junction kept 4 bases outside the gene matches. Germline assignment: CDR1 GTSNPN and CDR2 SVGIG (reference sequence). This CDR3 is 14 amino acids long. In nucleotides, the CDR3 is TGTGCCGGGGGACTAGCGGGAGGGCTCGGGGAGCTGTTTTTT. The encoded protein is CAGGLAGGLGELFF.

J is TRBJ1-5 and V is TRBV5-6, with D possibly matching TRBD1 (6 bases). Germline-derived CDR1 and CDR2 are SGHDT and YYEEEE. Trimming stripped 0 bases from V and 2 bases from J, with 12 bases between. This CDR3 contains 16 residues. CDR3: CASSLGGAGGNQPQHF. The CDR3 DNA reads TGTGCCAGCAGCTTGGGGGGAGCAGGGGGCAATCAGCCCCAGCATTTT.

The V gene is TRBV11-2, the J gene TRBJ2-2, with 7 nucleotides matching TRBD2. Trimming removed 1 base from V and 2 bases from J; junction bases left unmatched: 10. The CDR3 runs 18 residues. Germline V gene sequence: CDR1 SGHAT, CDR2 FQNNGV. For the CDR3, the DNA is TGTGCCAGCAGCTTAGTGGGCGGTCCGGGAGGAAACACCGGGGAGCTGTTTTTT. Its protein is CASSLVGGPGGNTGELFF.

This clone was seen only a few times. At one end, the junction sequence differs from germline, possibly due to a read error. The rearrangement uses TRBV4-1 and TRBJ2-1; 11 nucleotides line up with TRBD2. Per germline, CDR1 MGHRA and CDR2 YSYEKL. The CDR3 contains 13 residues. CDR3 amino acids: CASSQDLAGGQFF. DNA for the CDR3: TGTGCCAGCAGCCAAGATCTAGCGGGGGGGCAGTTCTTC.

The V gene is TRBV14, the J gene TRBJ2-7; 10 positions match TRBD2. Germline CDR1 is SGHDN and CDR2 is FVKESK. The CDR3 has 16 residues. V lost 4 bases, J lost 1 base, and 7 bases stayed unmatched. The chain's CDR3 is CASSRRLAGVSYEQYF. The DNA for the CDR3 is TGTGCCAGCAGCCGGCGACTAGCGGGCGTATCCTACGAGCAGTACTTC.